This T cell receptor delta chain was recorded in a study of human gamma delta and Vdelta1 T cells. In its sample, this clone ranks as hyperexpanded. Other nucleotide sequences in the sample specify the same CDR3. TCRdb re-processed the PCR reads via CATT. The top ten hold around three quarters of the sample, which has several thousand delta-chain clones, more than 20% seen once. The germline V gene has CDR1 TSWWSYY and CDR2 QGS. With 0 bases clipped from V and 3 bases from J, the junction kept 19 bases outside the gene matches. The CDR3 has 22 amino acids. Sequencing was performed on naive CD27+ Vdelta1 gamma-delta T cells from blood. This receptor was identified in a human donor in good health. The chain uses TRDV1 and TRDJ1; 13 positions agree with TRDD3. CDR3 DNA: TGTGCTCTTGGGGAACTTCCCCTCCCTGCCCTACTGGGGGATACGCGATCCGATAAACTCATCTTT. This translates into CALGELPLPALLGDTRSDKLIF.